This T cell receptor beta chain was captured by sequencing in a study of OX40 agonist ivuxolimab in advanced cancers. As for the study more broadly: Ivuxolimab was a fully human IgG2 agonistic monoclonal antibody targeting the costimulatory receptor OX40 (CD134). Intravenous ivuxolimab was administered to patients every 2 weeks at six dose levels: 0.01, 0.1, 0.3, 1.5, 3 and 10 mg/kg. Among the approximately 54 dose-escalation patients, around 20 had hepatocellular carcinoma, around 15 melanoma, 9 renal cell carcinoma and 9 head and neck cancer. In the dose-escalation cohort, 65% to 85% of patients were male, and the mean age was roughly 56 years with a range of about 20 to 80. Patients were allowed to have had prior anti-PD-1, anti-PD-L1 or anti-CTLA-4 therapy, and around 40% of the dose-escalation patients had previously received checkpoint inhibitors. Three dose-escalation patients achieved partial responses, one with hepatocellular carcinoma and two with cutaneous melanoma. The point of sequencing TCRbeta in the periphery was to test whether ivuxolimab changed TCR sequence diversity and drove clonal T-cell expansion. The paper reports the monotherapy dose-escalation portion (N = 52 patients) of the phase I ivuxolimab trial.

The trial excluded patients who had a history of autoimmune disease or who were on systemic immunosuppression. Peripheral blood for TCR sequencing was drawn from every dose cohort at baseline, at cycle 4 day 1 and at cycle 7 day 1. The samples were drawn from a first-in-human, open-label, multicenter phase I dose-escalation trial of ivuxolimab. The trial enrolled adults with locally advanced or metastatic head and neck squamous cell, hepatocellular, melanoma or renal cell carcinoma. CD4+ and CD8+ T cells were sorted separately from peripheral blood before TCR sequencing. Genomic DNA was isolated from the sorted cells so that the TCRbeta CDR3 region could be sequenced. The immunoSEQ Assay was used for sequencing of TCRbeta CDR3 regions. The table comes from immuneACCESS by way of TCRdb, which keeps in-frame sequences with V and J called. Part of the clones is missing from these tables; in studies checked, under half for an unresolved V gene and the rest for unknown reasons. The sample data list roughly 36,000 clones, and 74% of these were observed just once. The ten largest clones take up around 12% of the sample.

Overall results and qualifications from the work: Low levels of normalized T-cell clonal expansion were also shown by some nonresponding patients. Partial responders in the 0.1-3.0 mg/kg groups had among the lowest normalized peripheral clonal expansion, especially among CD8+ T cells. After ivuxolimab, expanded clones were on average more numerous among CD8+ T cells than among CD4+ T cells. Antigen specificity was not determined for the clonally expanded peripheral T cells. At doses from 0.1 to 3.0 mg/kg, clonal expansion was seen in both CD4+ and CD8+ blood T cells between baseline and week 6.

A note on this clone: The antigen it recognizes is unknown. It has no much larger one-base neighbor in the sample; base qualities were not kept.

The material was CD4+ or CD8+ T cells sorted from blood, obtained in a trial of the OX40 agonist ivuxolimab. The TCR comes from an adult with an advanced solid tumor such as melanoma, head and neck, liver or kidney cancer.

The DNA reads as follows: TGTGCCAGCTCACCGGCGGTTGGGCTAGCGGAGACCCAGTACTTC. It is translated as CASSPAVGLAETQYF. This chain is built from TRBV18 and TRBJ2-5; TRBD2 could be the D gene, as 6 bases match. Its CDR3 holds 15 amino acids, cysteine through phenylalanine. Only the CDR3 DNA stays, 45 bases, in frame from base 1. Relative to germline, V is 3 bases shorter and J is 5 bases shorter, with 16 bases between their ends. Sequences KGHSH (CDR1) and LQKENI (CDR2) are obtained from the germline V gene.